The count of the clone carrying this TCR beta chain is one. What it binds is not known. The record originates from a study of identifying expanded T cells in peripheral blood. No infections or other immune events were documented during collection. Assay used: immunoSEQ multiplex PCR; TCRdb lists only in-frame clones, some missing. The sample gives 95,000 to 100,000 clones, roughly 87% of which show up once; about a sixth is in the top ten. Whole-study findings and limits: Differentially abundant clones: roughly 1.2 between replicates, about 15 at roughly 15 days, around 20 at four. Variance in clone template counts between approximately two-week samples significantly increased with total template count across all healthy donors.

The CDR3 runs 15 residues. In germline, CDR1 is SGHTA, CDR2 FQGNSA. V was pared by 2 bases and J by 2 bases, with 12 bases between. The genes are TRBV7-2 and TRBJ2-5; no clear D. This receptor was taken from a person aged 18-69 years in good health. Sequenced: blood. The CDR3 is CASSLKADWQETQYF. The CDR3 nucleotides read TGTGCCAGCAGCTTAAAAGCCGACTGGCAAGAGACCCAGTACTTC.